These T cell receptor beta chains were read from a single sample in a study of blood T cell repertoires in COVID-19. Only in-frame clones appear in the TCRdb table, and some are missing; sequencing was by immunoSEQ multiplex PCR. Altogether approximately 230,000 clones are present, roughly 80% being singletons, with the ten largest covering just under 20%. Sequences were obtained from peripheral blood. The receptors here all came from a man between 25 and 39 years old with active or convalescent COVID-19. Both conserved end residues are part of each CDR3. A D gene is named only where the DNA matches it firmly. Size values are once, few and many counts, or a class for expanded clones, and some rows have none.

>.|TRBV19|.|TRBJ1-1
CASSIGSGTEAFF
TGTGCCAGTAGTATCGGAAGCGGCACTGAAGCTTTCTTT
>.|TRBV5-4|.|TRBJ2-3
CASSAGWDTQYF
TGTGCCAGCAGCGCCGGTTGGGATACGCAGTATTTT
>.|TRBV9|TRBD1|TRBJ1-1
CASSPTGGLNTEAFF
TGTGCCAGCAGCCCCACAGGGGGCCTGAACACTGAAGCTTTCTTT
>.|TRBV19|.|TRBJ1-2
CASNPGDRSYGYTF
TGTGCCAGTAATCCGGGAGATCGAAGCTATGGCTACACCTTC
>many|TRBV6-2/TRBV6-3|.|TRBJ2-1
CASSLGGARPDEQFF
TGTGCCAGCAGTTTAGGAGGGGCACGGCCCGATGAGCAGTTCTTC
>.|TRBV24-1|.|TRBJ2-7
CATLGGTYEQYF
TGTGCCACCCTGGGGGGAACCTACGAGCAGTACTTC
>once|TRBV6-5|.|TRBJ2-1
CASSYSGTQAYNEQFF
TGTGCCAGCAGTTACTCCGGGACACAAGCCTACAATGAGCAGTTCTTC
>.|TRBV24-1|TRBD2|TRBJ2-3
CATSDLIAGGPDTQYF
TGTGCCACCAGTGATTTAATAGCGGGGGGGCCGGATACGCAGTATTTT
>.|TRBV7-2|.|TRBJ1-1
CASSKNRVTEAFF
TGTGCCAGCAGCAAAAACAGGGTCACTGAAGCTTTCTTT
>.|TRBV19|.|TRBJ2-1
CASSILSSGPYNEQFF
TGTGCCAGTAGTATTCTCTCCAGCGGACCCTACAATGAGCAGTTCTTC
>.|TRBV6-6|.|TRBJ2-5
CASSLGRGAETQYF
TGTGCCAGCAGCCTCGGACGGGGGGCTGAGACCCAGTACTTC